Following are 24 T cell receptor beta chains from one sample sequenced in a study of radiation and T cells in renal cell carcinoma. Described time point: baseline pretreatment blood. The treatment denotes: 15 Gy SBRT to primary tumor, nephrectomy 4 weeks later. Repertoires were generated with immunoSEQ multiplex PCR, while TCRdb's copy carries only in-frame clones and drops some. The sample contains about 150,000 clones, roughly nine tenths of which appear only once. The sample in question was blood, obtained from a patient whose treatment included radiotherapy and nephrectomy. The receptors originated from a woman between 65 and 79 years old with renal cell carcinoma.

CDR3 coding DNA: TGTGCCAGTAGTATAGAACGGGGGGGATACACAGATACGCAGTATTTT. It yields the protein CASSIERGGYTDTQYF. The genes are TRBV19 and TRBJ2-3, with 8 bases fitting TRBD2. Per germline, CDR1 LNHDA and CDR2 SQIVND (reference sequence). V dropped 0 bases and J dropped 2; count of bases not matched to a gene: 4. The CDR3 length is 16 residues.

Only a few counts were recorded for this clone. V usage is TRBV5-4 and J usage is TRBJ1-1; D not certain. Per germline, CDR1 SGHNT and CDR2 YYREEE (reference sequence). CDR3 length equals 12 residues. V was trimmed by 3 bases and J by 7 bases, leaving 10 bases between them. CDR3 residues: CASSWDGNEAFF. The DNA of the CDR3 is TGTGCCAGCAGCTGGGATGGCAATGAAGCTTTCTTT.

The rearrangement joins TRBV6-1 to TRBJ2-1; D gene ambiguous. Trimming shortened V by 4 bases and J by 7 bases, and 8 bases separated the two germline ends. CDR1 is MNHNS and CDR2 is SASEGT in the germline V gene. There are 12 residues in the CDR3. The CDR3 loop is CASSGYWNEQFF. CDR3 sequence (DNA): TGTGCCAGCAGTGGTTATTGGAATGAGCAGTTCTTC.

The rearrangement uses TRBV9 and TRBJ1-2, with 8 nucleotides matching TRBD1. J gave up 4 bases and V 4 bases, and 12 bases lay outside the gene matches. The CDR3 has 16 residues. Looked up from germline, CDR1 is SGDLS and CDR2 is YYNGEE. The CDR3 DNA reads TGTGCCAGCAGCCCTCCAGGGGGCAGGGGACTCTATGGCTACACCTTC. Its translation: CASSPPGGRGLYGYTF.

The rearrangement uses TRBV4-3 and TRBJ2-3, with unresolved D. Germline CDR1 reads LGHNA; CDR2 reads YSLEER. V lost 1 base to trimming and J lost 7 bases, with 12 bases between them. The CDR3 contains 14 residues. The CDR3 bases are TGCGCCAGCAGCCAAGGGGAAGGGCGGCATACGCAGTATTTT. The encoded protein is CASSQGEGRHTQYF.

The V gene is TRBV28, the J gene TRBJ2-3; tentatively, D is TRBD1 (8 bases). The CDR3 covers 14 residues. Germline V gene sequence: CDR1 MDHEN, CDR2 SYDVKM. The CDR3 here is CVSGGRGLPDTQYF. In DNA form, the CDR3 reads TGTGTATCGGGGGGCAGGGGGCTACCAGATACGCAGTATTTT.

V is TRBV30 and J is TRBJ1-6, with 10 bases identical to TRBD1. This CDR3 spans 17 amino acids. The V gene's germline CDR1 is GTSNPN and CDR2 SVGIG (reference sequence). V was clipped by 2 bases and J by 4 bases; unmatched bases: 8. CDR3 region: CAWSSDRGEPYNSPLHF. The CDR3 DNA follows: TGTGCCTGGAGTTCGGACAGGGGGGAACCATATAATTCACCCCTCCACTTT.

The rearrangement joins TRBV7-2 to TRBJ1-2, with a tentative D call TRBD1 (6 bases). Deletions cut 1 base from V and 4 bases from J, with 7 bases between. The CDR3 runs 13 residues. CDR1 is SGHTA, CDR2 FQGNSA, per germline. DNA of the CDR3: TGTGCCAGCAGCTTAGGGACAGCCTATGGCTACACCTTC. The encoded protein is CASSLGTAYGYTF.

The chain links TRBV18 to TRBJ2-1; D is ambiguous. Germline V lookup: CDR1 KGHSH, CDR2 LQKENI. V was trimmed by 3 bases and J by 0 bases, leaving 6 bases between them. The length of the CDR3 is 14 residues. The CDR3 DNA reads as TGTGCCAGCTCACCTACGAGCTCCTACAATGAGCAGTTCTTC. Its protein product is CASSPTSSYNEQFF. The whole variable domain, remainder taken from reference TRBV18 and TRBJ2-1, is NAGVMQNPRHLVRRRGQEARLRCSPMKGHSHVYWYRQLPEEGLKFMVYLQKENIIDESGMPKERFSAEFPKEGPSILRIQQVVRGDSAAYFCASSPTSSYNEQFFGPGTRLTVL.

The J gene is TRBJ1-2, the V gene TRBV7-6; maybe TRBD1 (5 bases). Germline loops: CDR1 SGHVS, CDR2 FNYEAQ. Trimming removed 5 bases at V and 7 bases at J, with 14 bases between. The CDR3 is made up of 13 amino acids. CDR3 region: CASSPSSGGGYTF. In DNA form, the CDR3 reads TGTGCCAGCAGCCCCAGCTCGGGGGGTGGCTACACCTTC.

In its sample, this clone was seen a few times. The CDR3 DNA sequence: TGTGCCAGGCTCTGCTGGCAGGGACTTGCCACCTCCCCTCCAAAAAAAAACTACGAGCAGTACTTC. Its translation is CARLCWQGLATSPPKKNYEQYF. This chain uses TRBV27 with TRBJ2-7; maybe TRBD2 (6 bases). Trimming removed 9 bases from V and 3 bases from J, with 42 bases in between. Germline-derived CDR1 and CDR2 are MNHEY and SMNVEV (reference sequence). This CDR3 is built from 22 residues.

This clone occurred once. The chain combines TRBV5-1 with TRBJ2-7; TRBD1 matches 10 bases. V was pared by 1 base and J by 1 base, with 5 bases of the junction left unmatched. The CDR3 is 16 residues long. From germline, CDR1 is SGHRS and CDR2 YFSETQ. CDR3 loop: CASSLFPGQGSYEQYF. In nucleotides, the CDR3 is TGCGCCAGCAGCTTGTTCCCGGGACAGGGGTCCTACGAGCAGTACTTC.

V gene TRBV7-2 combines with J gene TRBJ2-2, with 12 bases fitting TRBD2. The CDR3 has 16 residues. Unmatched junction bases numbered 3, after V lost 3 bases and J lost 4 bases. The V gene's germline CDR1 is SGHTA and CDR2 FQGNSA. This chain's CDR3 is CASSFRTSGVTGELFF. DNA of the CDR3: TGTGCCAGCAGCTTCCGGACTAGCGGGGTCACCGGGGAGCTGTTTTTT.

This chain joins TRBV7-3 and TRBJ2-3; no clear D. The V end lost 2 bases, the J end lost 2 bases, and 8 bases lay between the germline ends. The CDR3 consists of 14 residues. Germline CDR1 SGHTA, CDR2 FQGTGA. In DNA form, the CDR3 reads TGTGCCAGCAGCTTATTCCCCCTCACAGATACGCAGTATTTT. This gives the protein CASSLFPLTDTQYF.

This sequence joins TRBV5-8 and TRBJ1-6; a weak D match, TRBD1 (5 bases). Looked up from germline, CDR1 is SGHTS and CDR2 is YDEGEE. CDR3 size: 14 residues. V gave up 2 bases and J gave up 7 bases, with 10 bases separating them. The CDR3 DNA is TGTGCCAGCAGCTTTGGGACGGTAAATTCACCCCTCCACTTT. Translation gives CASSFGTVNSPLHF.

The chain links TRBV7-8 to TRBJ1-2; D unresolved. CDR1 and CDR2 from the germline V gene are SGHVS and FQNEAQ. Trimming stripped 1 base from V and 4 bases from J, with 10 bases between. This CDR3 is built from 14 residues. CDR3 in amino acids: CASSLGVGFYGYTF. CDR3 sequence (DNA): TGTGCCAGCAGCTTAGGGGTCGGATTCTATGGCTACACCTTC. Using reference TRBV7-8 and TRBJ1-2 for the parts outside the CDR3, the full variable domain is GAGVSQSPRYKVAKRGQDVALRCDPISGHVSLFWYQQALGQGPEFLTYFQNEAQLDKSGLPSDRFFAERPEGSVSTLKIQRTQQEDSAVYLCASSLGVGFYGYTFGSGTRLTVV.

Note on this clone: Other DNA sequences in this specimen translate into the identical CDR3. The chain combines TRBV6-1 with TRBJ2-3; 9 bases fit TRBD1. Germline lookup yields CDR1 MNHNS and CDR2 SASEGT. This CDR3 is built from 15 residues. J was trimmed by 1 base and V by 1 base; bases with no gene match: 0. The DNA for the CDR3 is TGTGCCAGCAGTGAAGGGACAGGGGGCACAGATACGCAGTATTTT. Protein product: CASSEGTGGTDTQYF.

V usage is TRBV7-2 and J usage is TRBJ1-6; D is ambiguous. V lost 3 bases, J lost 9 bases, and 12 bases lay in between. The CDR3 runs to 14 residues. Germline V lookup: CDR1 SGHTA, CDR2 FQGNSA. This CDR3 reads CASSLTGASSPLHF. The CDR3 coding sequence is TGTGCCAGCAGCTTGACGGGAGCTAGTTCACCCCTCCACTTT.

The rearrangement joins TRBV19 to TRBJ1-2; TRBD1 matches at 9 bases. Germline V gene sequence: CDR1 LNHDA, CDR2 SQIVND (reference sequence). The CDR3 extends over 14 amino acids. J gave up 6 bases and V 6 bases, and 8 bases lay outside the gene matches. The CDR3 protein is CASSTGGPYHGYTF. The CDR3 DNA reads as TGTGCCAGTAGCACAGGGGGCCCATACCATGGCTACACCTTC.

The rearrangement links TRBV10-2 to TRBJ2-3; 9 bases fit TRBD1. CDR1 and CDR2 from the germline V gene are WSHSY and SAAADI. The J segment lost 0 bases and the V segment lost 6 bases, leaving 10 bases of the junction unmatched. The CDR3 is 17 amino acids. This CDR3 is CASSDRGGTTSTDTQYF. The CDR3 DNA reads as TGCGCCAGCAGCGACAGGGGGGGAACGACTAGCACAGATACGCAGTATTTT.

The chain carries TRBV7-9 and TRBJ1-1, with a tentative D call TRBD1 (6 bases). V was shortened by 7 bases and J by 4 bases, with 16 bases between the two germline ends. This CDR3 comprises 14 residues. Germline lookup yields CDR1 SEHNR and CDR2 FQNEAQ (reference sequence). The CDR3 DNA follows: TGTGCCAGCACAGAAGACAGGTATCGCACTGAAGCTTTCTTT. As protein: CASTEDRYRTEAFF.

The chain is built from TRBV6-1 and TRBJ1-1; D might be TRBD1 (5 bases). With 3 bases removed from V and 5 bases from J, the gap between germline ends came to 10 bases. Per germline, CDR1 MNHNS and CDR2 SASEGT. This CDR3 is 13 amino acids long. The CDR3 DNA sequence: TGTGCCAGCAGTGATAGGGGTCGAACTGAAGCTTTCTTT. It is translated as CASSDRGRTEAFF.

V and J are TRBV7-6 and TRBJ2-7, with 11 bases matching TRBD2. This CDR3 spans 15 amino acids. The V segment lost 5 bases and the J segment 0 bases; nucleotides outside the gene matches: 3. The germline V gene has CDR1 SGHVS and CDR2 FNYEAQ. CDR3 sequence: CASSPGTSGSYEQYF. For the CDR3, the DNA is TGTGCCAGCAGCCCCGGGACTAGCGGCTCCTACGAGCAGTACTTC.

This chain uses TRBV6-1 with TRBJ2-7; weak D call: TRBD2 (6 bases). V was cut by 3 bases and J by 5 bases, with 17 bases left in between. Germline CDR1 reads MNHNS; CDR2 reads SASEGT. The CDR3 loop spans 15 amino acids. The CDR3 region is CASSDEAGLTDEQYF. CDR3 bases: TGTGCCAGCAGTGACGAGGCGGGACTGACGGACGAGCAGTACTTC.